Listed below are T cell receptor beta chains from one sample, sequenced in a study of cytomegalovirus exposure and HLA in healthy donors. Produced via immunoSEQ multiplex PCR; TCRdb's table is partial and in-frame only. This sample's clone table lists around 140,000 clones. The specimen sequenced was PBMCs. The receptor source for this set is a male donor in good health and CMV-seronegative. Both conserved end residues are part of each CDR3. A D gene is named only where the DNA matches it firmly.

D gene	V gene	J gene	CDR3 DNA	CDR3 protein
-	TRBV19	TRBJ2-6	TGTGCCAGTAGCGCTAGAGCAGGGCCCAGCTCTGGGGCCAACGTCCTGACTTTC	CASSARAGPSSGANVLTF
-	TRBV18	TRBJ1-1	TGTGCCAGCTCACCACAGGGGGGGACGGTGAACACTGAAGCTTTCTTT	CASSPQGGTVNTEAFF
-	TRBV7-2	TRBJ2-7	TGTGCCAGCAGCCTCCGTGGCGGCGGCAGCGCTATCTACTACGAGCAGTACTTC	CASSLRGGGSAIYYEQYF
-	TRBV2	TRBJ1-5	TGTGCCAGCAGTGAACGGGTACAGCCCCAGCATTTT	CASSERVQPQHF
TRBD2	TRBV4-3	TRBJ2-4	TGCGCCAGCAGCCAAGAGCTAGCGGGGGGTCCCATTCAGTACTTC	CASSQELAGGPIQYF
TRBD1	TRBV27	TRBJ2-2	TGTGCCAGCAGTTTATTGGGACAGTCAAACACCGGGGAGCTGTTTTTT	CASSLLGQSNTGELFF
TRBD2	TRBV5-4	TRBJ2-1	TGTGCCAGCAGCTTGATTGCGGGAGAGGGGAATGAGCAGTTCTTC	CASSLIAGEGNEQFF
-	TRBV25-1	TRBJ1-4	TGTGCCAGCAGCGATGACACGGGGTATGAAAAACTGTTTTTT	CASSDDTGYEKLFF
TRBD2	TRBV2	TRBJ2-5	TGTGCCAGCAGTACTGAGGGGAGGGTCCAAGAGACCCAGTACTTC	CASSTEGRVQETQYF
-	TRBV5-1	TRBJ1-1	TGCGCCAGCAGCTTTGGGCAGACCAACACTGAAGCTTTCTTT	CASSFGQTNTEAFF
-	TRBV25-1	TRBJ1-4	TGTGCCAGCAGTGAGACAGATCGCTTTCCGAATGAAAAACTGTTTTTT	CASSETDRFPNEKLFF
-	TRBV29-1	TRBJ2-7	TGCAGCGTTGTTGACAGCTACGAGCAGTACTTC	CSVVDSYEQYF
-	TRBV15	TRBJ1-3	TGTGCCACCAGCAGGGACAGCCCGGGGTCTGGAAACACCATATATTTT	CATSRDSPGSGNTIYF
TRBD1	TRBV5-1	TRBJ1-2	TGCGCCAGCAGCTTGGCGTGGCAGGGGGCTCTGAGGAGCTATGGCTACACCTTC	CASSLAWQGALRSYGYTF
-	TRBV28	TRBJ1-5	TGTGCCAGCAGGACAGGAAAGAGTCAGCCCCAGCATTTT	CASRTGKSQPQHF
TRBD2	TRBV19	TRBJ2-2	TGTGCCAGTAGTATAGTTCTAGCGGTGAACACCGGGGAGCTGTTTTTT	CASSIVLAVNTGELFF
-	TRBV18	TRBJ2-5	TGTGCCAGCTCCGCGTGGCAAGAGACCCAGTACTTC	CASSAWQETQYF
TRBD2	TRBV13	TRBJ2-7	TGTGCCAGCAGCTTTGGGCGGGAGGGCGAGCAGTACTTC	CASSFGREGEQYF
TRBD1	TRBV5-1	TRBJ2-7	TGCGCCAGCAGCTGGACAGGGCACGAGCAGTACTTC	CASSWTGHEQYF
-	TRBV6-5	TRBJ2-7	TGTGCCTGTCGTAAGCTCCTGTCCTACGAGCAGTACTTC	CACRKLLSYEQYF
-	TRBV2	TRBJ1-3	TGTGCCAGCAGTGAACAGGGGTTGAACACCATATATTTT	CASSEQGLNTIYF
-	TRBV29-1	TRBJ1-1	TGCAGCGTTGAAGATCAGTCGGAGGGTACTGAAGCTTTCTTT	CSVEDQSEGTEAFF
-	TRBV19	TRBJ1-5	TGTGCCAGTAGTACGCAGGGGTATCAGCCCCAGCATTTT	CASSTQGYQPQHF
-	TRBV19	TRBJ1-1	TGTGCCAGTAGTTCGGGCAGGGGGAACACTGAAGCTTTCTTT	CASSSGRGNTEAFF
-	TRBV19	TRBJ1-2	TGTGCCAGTAGTATAATGTCGGCAGGCTCCACTTTTGGCTACACCTTC	CASSIMSAGSTFGYTF